These 3 T cell receptor beta chains originate from one sample sequenced in a study of shared clonotypes between healthy human individuals. The assay was immunoSEQ multiplex PCR, and TCRdb's table has in-frame clones only and misses some. The sample contains over 850,000 clones, approximately 80% of which appear only once. Sequenced sample: memory CD4+ T cells from PBMCs. Indicated subset: CD45RA-negative fraction. These receptor sequences come from a man aged 18 to 35 in good health. Some clones in this sample may be carry-over from other donors' samples.

The gene calls are TRBV5-5 and TRBJ2-6; 7 nucleotides line up with TRBD2. Losses at the gene ends were 4 bases for V and 0 bases for J; bases not matched to a gene: 7. This CDR3 region has 17 residues. CDR1 is SGHKS and CDR2 is YYEKEE in the germline V gene (reference sequence). The CDR3 protein is CASSPGLVSSGANVLTF. In DNA form, the CDR3 reads TGTGCCAGCAGCCCAGGACTAGTGAGCTCTGGGGCCAACGTCCTGACTTTC.

The chain has TRBV20-1 and TRBJ1-5; no reliable D call. Trimming removed 5 bases at V and 4 bases at J, with 6 bases between. Per the germline V gene, CDR1 is DFQATT and CDR2 is SNEGSKA (reference sequence). CDR3 length: 11 residues. CDR3 bases: TGCAGTGCTGGTACTAATCAGCCCCAGCATTTT. This sequence encodes CSAGTNQPQHF.

Points on this clone: This sample also contains other DNA sequences that code for the same CDR3. The J gene is TRBJ2-6, the V gene TRBV18; D might be TRBD1 (6 bases). CDR1 and CDR2 from the germline V gene are KGHSH and LQKENI. This CDR3 comprises 16 residues. Between the trimmed V and J ends, which lost 4 bases and 0 bases, there was a span of 10 bases. The CDR3 protein is CASSQGVVSGANVLTF. The CDR3 DNA follows: TGTGCCAGCTCACAGGGGGTCGTCTCTGGGGCCAACGTCCTGACTTTC. Looking up the rest from reference TRBV18 and TRBJ2-6 gives the full variable domain: NAGVMQNPRHLVRRRGQEARLRCSPMKGHSHVYWYRQLPEEGLKFMVYLQKENIIDESGMPKERFSAEFPKEGPSILRIQQVVRGDSAAYFCASSQGVVSGANVLTFGAGSRLTVL.